The 20 T cell receptor beta chains in this list originate from one sample, sequenced in a study of early T cells in non-severe SARS-CoV-2 infection (dated by TCRdb to the early 2020s). The library was built by means of 5' RACE. Sequencing took place on a NextSeq 500. TCRdb passed the public sequencing reads through fastp at Q25 and MiXCR, retaining productive beta sequences. Each CDR3 protein gets just one entry, which takes the most common genes and DNA from the rows behind it. Present in this sample are roughly 24,000 distinct CDR3 sequences, 3% to 4% of which were seen just once. The ten largest clones capture roughly 6% of the sample. Sequencing was performed on whole blood. The receptors come from an adult who was a healthcare worker with PCR-confirmed SARS-CoV-2 infection or an uninfected control (not recorded which).

This clonotype was seen ten or more times. V and J are TRBV20-1 and TRBJ1-2; D not certain. The CDR3 has 14 residues. The germline gives CDR1 DFQATT, CDR2 SNEGSKA (reference sequence). V was cut by 0 bases and J by 2 bases, with 10 bases left in between. DNA for the CDR3: TGCAGTGCTAGAGATCACCGGTTGAACTATGGCTACACCTTC. It specifies CSARDHRLNYGYTF.

In this sample, this clonotype turned up many times. The chain has TRBV20-1 and TRBJ2-7; 7 nucleotides match TRBD1. The CDR3 is 14 residues long. Trimming took 3 bases from V and 3 from J; bases not matched to a gene: 8. The V gene's germline CDR1 is DFQATT and CDR2 SNEGSKA (reference sequence). CDR3 DNA: TGCAGTGCTAGTGCCGGGACAGTACTCTACGAGCAGTACTTC. This encodes CSASAGTVLYEQYF.

This clonotype was detected many times. This chain connects TRBV7-2 to TRBJ1-6, with 7 bases matching TRBD1. V was clipped by 3 bases and J by 10 bases; unmatched bases: 12. The germline V gene encodes CDR1 SGHTA and CDR2 FQGNSA. CDR3 length equals 16 residues. Written as DNA, the CDR3 is TGTGCCAGCAGCTTTAACACAGGGGAGGCTCGGTCACCCCTCCACTTT. It codes for CASSFNTGEARSPLHF.

This clonotype has ten or more counts. V and J are TRBV28 and TRBJ2-5, with D possibly being TRBD2 (5 bases). Germline V lookup: CDR1 MDHEN, CDR2 SYDVKM. This CDR3 contains 15 residues. V was pared by 3 bases and J by 2 bases, with 13 bases between. CDR3 sequence: CASSFFSGRQETQYF. The CDR3, as DNA: TGTGCCAGCAGTTTTTTCTCGGGAAGGCAAGAGACCCAGTACTTC. The variable domain in full, with the rest retrieved from reference TRBV28 and TRBJ2-5, is DVKVTQSSRYLVKRTGEKVFLECVQDMDHENMFWYRQDPGLGLRLIYFSYDVKMKEKGDIPEGYSVSREKKERFSLILESASTNQTSMYLCASSFFSGRQETQYFGPGTRLLVL.

This clonotype was recorded at least ten times. The V call is TRBV20-1, the J call TRBJ2-1, with TRBD1 matching 8 bases. The CDR3 is 16 amino acids. With V trimmed by 0 bases and J by 0 bases, 4 bases remained unmatched. The germline V gene has CDR1 DFQATT and CDR2 SNEGSKA (reference sequence). The CDR3 sequence is CSAREWTGSSYNEQFF. The CDR3 nucleotides are TGCAGTGCTAGAGAGTGGACAGGGAGCTCCTACAATGAGCAGTTCTTC.

The sample holds many counts of this clonotype. The chain links TRBV20-1 to TRBJ2-7; TRBD1 matches at 11 bases. The CDR3 has 14 amino acids. Germline loops: CDR1 DFQATT, CDR2 SNEGSKA (reference sequence). V dropped 5 bases and J dropped 3; count of bases not matched to a gene: 6. The CDR3 spells CSASRTGGFYEQYF. The DNA for the CDR3 is TGCAGTGCTTCCCGGACAGGGGGCTTCTACGAGCAGTACTTC.

In its sample, this clonotype was seen a few times. CDR3 residues: CASSLNGQGAEAFF. The CDR3 DNA reads as TGCGCCAGCAGCTTGAATGGACAGGGGGCTGAAGCTTTCTTT. The chain combines TRBV5-1 with TRBJ1-1; TRBD1 aligns across 10 bases. The CDR3 consists of 14 residues. Germline V gene lookup returns CDR1 SGHRS and CDR2 YFSETQ. V dropped 1 base and J dropped 6; count of bases not matched to a gene: 3.

This clonotype has just one count. The junction shows a germline mismatch at one end, possibly a read error. The chain couples TRBV5-1 to TRBJ1-2, with D perhaps TRBD1 (5 bases). CDR3 length equals 15 residues. Germline CDR1 SGHRS, CDR2 YFSETQ. CDR3 protein: CACSLASGGFCGYTF. CDR3 DNA sequence: TGCGCCTGCAGCTTGGCAAGTGGGGGTTTTTGTGGCTACACCTTC.

The V and J genes are TRBV19 and TRBJ2-2; 7 bases map to TRBD1. The CDR3 length is 14 residues. V shed 10 bases and J 2 bases; nucleotides not matched to a gene: 7. The germline gives CDR1 LNHDA, CDR2 SQIVND (reference sequence). CDR3 in DNA: TGTGCCACCTCCGACAGGGTTAACACCGGGGAGCTGTTTTTT. This codes for CATSDRVNTGELFF.

This clonotype was observed at least ten times. The rearrangement links TRBV14 to TRBJ1-6, with D hard to call. With 4 bases removed from V and 7 bases from J, the gap between germline ends came to 8 bases. The CDR3 is 13 amino acids. Germline CDR1 and CDR2: SGHDN and FVKESK. CDR3 nucleotides: TGTGCCAGCAGCCCAATGGTGAATTCACCCCTCCACTTT. Translating it yields CASSPMVNSPLHF.

This clonotype was counted at least ten times. V is TRBV11-2 and J is TRBJ1-1; 9 bases match TRBD1. The junction had 12 bases not matched to a gene; V was cut back by 4 bases and J by 3 bases. CDR1 and CDR2 from the germline V gene are SGHAT and FQNNGV. The CDR3 runs to 17 residues. CDR3 bases: TGTGCCAGCAGCTATTTGGGACAGGGAAGAATATACACTGAAGCTTTCTTT. It translates to CASSYLGQGRIYTEAFF.

This clonotype was seen repeatedly, ten times or more. This chain uses TRBV7-3 with TRBJ2-3; 7 bases are shared with TRBD2. The germline V gene has CDR1 SGHTA and CDR2 FQGTGA. The J segment lost 1 base and the V segment lost 6 bases, leaving 4 bases of the junction unmatched. CDR3 size: 14 residues. Here the CDR3 DNA reads TGTGCCAGCAGTCGCGCGGGAGGCACAGATACGCAGTATTTT. The encoded protein is CASSRAGGTDTQYF.

This clonotype was found many times. The chain links TRBV9 to TRBJ2-7, with 8 bases that match TRBD1. CDR3 length equals 18 residues. J was trimmed by 0 bases and V by 1 base; bases with no gene match: 12. From germline, CDR1 is SGDLS and CDR2 YYNGEE. This chain's CDR3 is CASSVTGQVEQGSYEQYF. Written as DNA, the CDR3 is TGTGCCAGCAGCGTAACGGGACAGGTCGAACAGGGCTCCTACGAGCAGTACTTC.

This clonotype was observed many times. The J gene is TRBJ2-1, the V gene TRBV6-5, with TRBD1 matching 9 bases. This CDR3 comprises 18 residues. V trimming: 6 bases; J trimming: 3 bases; junction bases outside the gene matches: 15. Germline CDR1 and CDR2: MNHEY and SVGAGI. The CDR3 DNA is TGTGCCAGCAGACCGACAGGGGGGGTAGCGCCAAACTACAATGAGCAGTTCTTC. It codes for CASRPTGGVAPNYNEQFF.

This clonotype was seen at least ten times. A junction boundary mismatches the germline segment, possibly from a read error. The V and J genes are TRBV20-1 and TRBJ2-1; D is uncertain. CDR1 and CDR2 (germline): DFQATT, SNEGSKA (reference sequence). The CDR3 runs 14 residues. CDR3 coding DNA: TGCAGTGCCAATGGGATGGCGTCCTCCAATGAGCAGTTCTTC. As protein: CSANGMASSNEQFF.

There are many counts of this clonotype. The chain uses TRBV2 and TRBJ1-3; 9 nucleotides match TRBD1. The germline V gene has CDR1 SNHLY and CDR2 FYNNEI. J lost 4 bases, V lost 5 bases, and 3 bases had no gene match. The CDR3 has 14 residues. The DNA of the CDR3 is TGTGCCAGCAGTACAGGGGGCACCGGAAACACCATATATTTT. Its translation: CASSTGGTGNTIYF.

This clonotype appeared many times. The chain employs TRBV7-6 and TRBJ1-5, with a possible D match to TRBD1 (5 bases). The germline V gene has CDR1 SGHVS and CDR2 FNYEAQ. There are 16 residues in the CDR3. V lost 4 bases and J lost 0, with 13 bases in between. The CDR3 region is CASSSQAGVSNQPQHF. The CDR3 coding sequence is TGTGCCAGCAGCTCTCAGGCGGGGGTTAGCAATCAGCCCCAGCATTTT.

By its share, this clonotype is medium-sized. The chain carries TRBV29-1 and TRBJ1-5; D may be TRBD1 (5 bases). Trimming stripped 6 bases from V and 3 bases from J, with 12 bases between. Germline V gene lookup returns CDR1 SQVTM and CDR2 ANQGSEA. The CDR3 is 13 residues long. The CDR3, as DNA: TGCAGCGTGATCTCGGGGCCCAATCAGCCCCAGCATTTT. Its protein product is CSVISGPNQPQHF.

The sample holds many counts of this clonotype. The chain joins TRBV9 to TRBJ2-3; 9 bases map to TRBD1. The CDR3 extends over 17 amino acids. The V and J ends lost 3 bases and 2 bases, in that order; junction bases with no gene match: 10. Germline V lookup: CDR1 SGDLS, CDR2 YYNGEE. CDR3 nucleotide sequence: TGTGCCAGCAGCGCGAGGACAGGGGTTATGGACACAGATACGCAGTATTTT. Protein: CASSARTGVMDTDTQYF.

By its share, this clonotype is medium-sized (0.01 to 0.1%). The V gene is TRBV6-4, the J gene TRBJ2-1; D is uncertain. There are 13 residues in the CDR3. V was clipped by 2 bases and J by 0 bases, with 2 bases between them. CDR1 is MRHNA and CDR2 is SNTAGT in the germline V gene. The CDR3 sequence: CASSDSSYNEQFF. The CDR3 DNA sequence: TGTGCCAGCAGTGACAGCTCCTACAATGAGCAGTTCTTC.